A selection of T cell receptor beta chains follows, all from one sample in a study of beta chain features in type 1 diabetes. Sequencing used immunoSEQ multiplex PCR; TCRdb keeps in-frame clones, though not all of them. Among under 200,000 clones, 6.5% to 10% were seen once, and the ten largest hold 0.45% to 0.55%. The sequencing input was central memory CD4+ T cells from blood. The source of these receptors is a woman younger than 30 with type 1 diabetes. Both conserved end residues are part of each CDR3. D genes are given only for firm matches. Only part of the rows carry a size: once, few, many, or a class if the clone is expanded.

few	TRBV11-2	NA	TRBJ2-1	TGTGCCAGCAGCTTAGGGACTAAGCAGTTCTTC	CASSLGTKQFF
NA	TRBV4-3	NA	TRBJ2-1	TGCGCCAGCAGCCAAGATCTGGGCAGGTGGGAGTTCTTC	CASSQDLGRWEFF
many	TRBV15	TRBD1	TRBJ1-6	TGTGCCACCAGCAGGCCGGACAGGCGGTCACCCCTCCACTTT	CATSRPDRRSPLHF
NA	TRBV11-3	TRBD2	TRBJ2-1	TGTGCCAGCAGCCCAACTAGCGGGGGGCAATATGAGCAGTTCTTC	CASSPTSGGQYEQFF
NA	TRBV19	TRBD1	TRBJ1-5	TGTGCCAGTAGCCGACCACAGGGGGTGGGCAATCAGCCCCAGCATTTT	CASSRPQGVGNQPQHF
NA	TRBV11-2	TRBD2	TRBJ2-5	TGTGCCAGCAGCCCGACTAGCGGGAGAGGAGAGACCCAGTACTTC	CASSPTSGRGETQYF
NA	TRBV5-1	TRBD2	TRBJ2-1	TGCGCCAGCAGCTCGTCCGCGGGGGGTACTGCCTACAATGAGCAGTTCTTC	CASSSSAGGTAYNEQFF
NA	TRBV6-6	NA	TRBJ2-7	TGTGCCAGCATGAGAACTTACGAGCAGTACTTC	CASMRTYEQYF
NA	TRBV6-4	TRBD1	TRBJ1-1	TGTGCCAGCTCGAAGGGACAGGGGACCACTGAAGCTTTCTTT	CASSKGQGTTEAFF
NA	TRBV5-8	TRBD1	TRBJ2-5	TGTGCCAGCAGCTTACCATTCGCGGGACAGGGGACCCAGTACTTC	CASSLPFAGQGTQYF
NA	TRBV9	TRBD2	TRBJ2-2	TGTGCCAGCAGCGTAAGTCTGTCGGCTAGCGGGAAACAGTCCGGGGAGCTGTTTTTT	CASSVSLSASGKQSGELFF
NA	TRBV2	NA	TRBJ2-2	TGTGCCACAGGACTAATCCAAGCTGGTGGCGGGGAGCTGTTTTTT	CATGLIQAGGGELFF
NA	TRBV6-6	TRBD2	TRBJ2-1	TGTGCCAGCATCCTGTTTAGCGGGAACTACAATGAGCAGTTCTTC	CASILFSGNYNEQFF
few	TRBV18	TRBD2	TRBJ2-3	TGTGCCAGCCTATACCCTAGCGGGAGGAGCACAGATACGCAGTATTTT	CASLYPSGRSTDTQYF
few	TRBV20-1	NA	TRBJ1-1	TGCAGTGCTAGAGGACAGCCCGGAGCTTTCTTT	CSARGQPGAFF
few	TRBV4-3	NA	TRBJ2-3	TGCGCCAGCTCCCCGGAGTGGACAGATACGCAGTATTTT	CASSPEWTDTQYF
few	TRBV10-1	NA	TRBJ1-5	TGCGCCAGCAGTGACCAGCTGGAGGGGCCCCAGCATTTT	CASSDQLEGPQHF
few	TRBV7-3	NA	TRBJ2-2	TGTGCCAGCAGGCCTCAGGGCACCGGGGAGCTGTTTTTT	CASRPQGTGELFF
few	TRBV6-6	TRBD1	TRBJ2-3	TGTGCCAGCAGCCCCGGGACAGCCGTCGCTGATACGCAGTATTTT	CASSPGTAVADTQYF
NA	TRBV5-6	NA	TRBJ1-1	TGTGCCAGCAGCCCGACAGGAATGAACACTGAAGCTTTCTTT	CASSPTGMNTEAFF
few	TRBV30	TRBD1	TRBJ2-7	TGTGCCTGGTTAAAGACAGGGATCTACGAGCAGTACTTC	CAWLKTGIYEQYF
NA	TRBV5-4	NA	TRBJ1-2	TGTGCCAGCAGCTTGCCTCCCGGCTATGGCTACACCTTC	CASSLPPGYGYTF
few	TRBV7-2	NA	TRBJ1-2	TGTGCCAGCAGCCTACAGCCGACATCTCCAAAGTCTAACTATGGCTACACCTTC	CASSLQPTSPKSNYGYTF
few	TRBV28	NA	TRBJ2-5	TGTGCCAGCAGTCCGACTGGCCAAGAGACCCAGTACTTC	CASSPTGQETQYF
few	TRBV5-4	TRBD2	TRBJ2-1	TGTGCCAGCAGCTTGGGGCGGGGGGGGATGCTGGAGCAGTTCTTC	CASSLGRGGMLEQFF
NA	TRBV20-1	NA	TRBJ2-1	TGCAGTGCTAGAGGGCGGAATGAGCAGTTCTTC	CSARGRNEQFF
many	TRBV29-1	NA	TRBJ1-2	TGCAGCGTTGACAGAGGGTATCAGTCGGGCTACACCTTC	CSVDRGYQSGYTF
few	TRBV7-3	TRBD1	TRBJ1-1	TGTGCCAGCAGCTTATTTGGGGACAGGGGGGTCACTGAAGCTTTCTTT	CASSLFGDRGVTEAFF
few	TRBV29-1	NA	TRBJ2-7	TGCAGCGTCCTAGGGCAGGGGCGGAACGAGCAGTACTTC	CSVLGQGRNEQYF
NA	TRBV5-1	TRBD2	TRBJ2-3	TGCGCCAGCAGCTCCTATCTAGGCGGGGGGGCCGATACGCAGTATTTT	CASSSYLGGGADTQYF
NA	TRBV6-5	NA	TRBJ2-7	TGTGCCAGCAGCGAGGGGGACGAGCAGTACTTC	CASSEGDEQYF
few	TRBV4-3	NA	TRBJ2-1	TGCGCCAGCAGCCTTCCAGGGGTAGGTGAGCAGTTCTTC	CASSLPGVGEQFF
few	TRBV5-1	NA	TRBJ2-6	TGCGCCAGCAGCTTGACAGGCTCTGGGGCCAACGTCCTGACTTTC	CASSLTGSGANVLTF
few	TRBV18	NA	TRBJ1-1	TGTGCCAGCTCACAGTCACAGGCGGCGAACACTGAAGCTTTCTTT	CASSQSQAANTEAFF
few	TRBV30	NA	TRBJ2-1	TGTGCCTGGAGTGTACGAGGGCTTTCCTCCTACAATGAGCAGTTCTTC	CAWSVRGLSSYNEQFF
NA	TRBV9	TRBD2	TRBJ2-7	TGTGCCAGCAGCGAGAGTAGCGGGAACTCCTACGAGCAGTACTTC	CASSESSGNSYEQYF
few	TRBV7-2	TRBD1	TRBJ1-6	TGTGCCAGCAGCTTTAGAGGGAACGACAGGGGACAACCCCTCCACTTT	CASSFRGNDRGQPLHF
NA	TRBV5-1	TRBD1	TRBJ1-2	TGCGCCAGCAGACGTACAGGGGGCGCTGACTATGGCTACACCTTC	CASRRTGGADYGYTF
NA	TRBV18	NA	TRBJ2-7	TGTGCCAGCTCACCTACTCAGGGTAATCCGGCCTACGAGCAGTACTTC	CASSPTQGNPAYEQYF
NA	TRBV6-6	NA	TRBJ1-4	TGTGCCAGCAGTTACTCCCTTCAGGGGTTTGAGGAAAAACTGTTTTTT	CASSYSLQGFEEKLFF
few	TRBV5-4	TRBD2	TRBJ2-1	TGTGCCAGCAGTTTCCGACTAGCGGCCTACAATGAGCAGTTCTTC	CASSFRLAAYNEQFF
NA	TRBV4-3	TRBD2	TRBJ2-5	TGCGCCAGCAGCCAATACGCGGGAGGGAGAGAGACCCAGTACTTC	CASSQYAGGRETQYF
NA	TRBV11-2	NA	TRBJ2-7	TGTGCCAGCAGCACGGCGTGGGGGCCAACCTACGAGCAGTACTTC	CASSTAWGPTYEQYF
NA	TRBV4-3	NA	TRBJ2-3	TGCGCCAGCAGCCAGGAGACTGGGTTTAGCACAGATACGCAGTATTTT	CASSQETGFSTDTQYF
few	TRBV5-1	NA	TRBJ2-6	TGCGCCAGCAGCGAGCAGGGTGCCGGGGCCAACGTCCTGACTTTC	CASSEQGAGANVLTF
few	TRBV2	TRBD1	TRBJ2-5	TGTGCCAGCAGTCGGACAGGTTGGGGAGAGACCCAGTACTTC	CASSRTGWGETQYF
few	TRBV6-6	NA	TRBJ1-3	TGTGCCAGCCGTCCAGACTCTGGAAACACCATATATTTT	CASRPDSGNTIYF